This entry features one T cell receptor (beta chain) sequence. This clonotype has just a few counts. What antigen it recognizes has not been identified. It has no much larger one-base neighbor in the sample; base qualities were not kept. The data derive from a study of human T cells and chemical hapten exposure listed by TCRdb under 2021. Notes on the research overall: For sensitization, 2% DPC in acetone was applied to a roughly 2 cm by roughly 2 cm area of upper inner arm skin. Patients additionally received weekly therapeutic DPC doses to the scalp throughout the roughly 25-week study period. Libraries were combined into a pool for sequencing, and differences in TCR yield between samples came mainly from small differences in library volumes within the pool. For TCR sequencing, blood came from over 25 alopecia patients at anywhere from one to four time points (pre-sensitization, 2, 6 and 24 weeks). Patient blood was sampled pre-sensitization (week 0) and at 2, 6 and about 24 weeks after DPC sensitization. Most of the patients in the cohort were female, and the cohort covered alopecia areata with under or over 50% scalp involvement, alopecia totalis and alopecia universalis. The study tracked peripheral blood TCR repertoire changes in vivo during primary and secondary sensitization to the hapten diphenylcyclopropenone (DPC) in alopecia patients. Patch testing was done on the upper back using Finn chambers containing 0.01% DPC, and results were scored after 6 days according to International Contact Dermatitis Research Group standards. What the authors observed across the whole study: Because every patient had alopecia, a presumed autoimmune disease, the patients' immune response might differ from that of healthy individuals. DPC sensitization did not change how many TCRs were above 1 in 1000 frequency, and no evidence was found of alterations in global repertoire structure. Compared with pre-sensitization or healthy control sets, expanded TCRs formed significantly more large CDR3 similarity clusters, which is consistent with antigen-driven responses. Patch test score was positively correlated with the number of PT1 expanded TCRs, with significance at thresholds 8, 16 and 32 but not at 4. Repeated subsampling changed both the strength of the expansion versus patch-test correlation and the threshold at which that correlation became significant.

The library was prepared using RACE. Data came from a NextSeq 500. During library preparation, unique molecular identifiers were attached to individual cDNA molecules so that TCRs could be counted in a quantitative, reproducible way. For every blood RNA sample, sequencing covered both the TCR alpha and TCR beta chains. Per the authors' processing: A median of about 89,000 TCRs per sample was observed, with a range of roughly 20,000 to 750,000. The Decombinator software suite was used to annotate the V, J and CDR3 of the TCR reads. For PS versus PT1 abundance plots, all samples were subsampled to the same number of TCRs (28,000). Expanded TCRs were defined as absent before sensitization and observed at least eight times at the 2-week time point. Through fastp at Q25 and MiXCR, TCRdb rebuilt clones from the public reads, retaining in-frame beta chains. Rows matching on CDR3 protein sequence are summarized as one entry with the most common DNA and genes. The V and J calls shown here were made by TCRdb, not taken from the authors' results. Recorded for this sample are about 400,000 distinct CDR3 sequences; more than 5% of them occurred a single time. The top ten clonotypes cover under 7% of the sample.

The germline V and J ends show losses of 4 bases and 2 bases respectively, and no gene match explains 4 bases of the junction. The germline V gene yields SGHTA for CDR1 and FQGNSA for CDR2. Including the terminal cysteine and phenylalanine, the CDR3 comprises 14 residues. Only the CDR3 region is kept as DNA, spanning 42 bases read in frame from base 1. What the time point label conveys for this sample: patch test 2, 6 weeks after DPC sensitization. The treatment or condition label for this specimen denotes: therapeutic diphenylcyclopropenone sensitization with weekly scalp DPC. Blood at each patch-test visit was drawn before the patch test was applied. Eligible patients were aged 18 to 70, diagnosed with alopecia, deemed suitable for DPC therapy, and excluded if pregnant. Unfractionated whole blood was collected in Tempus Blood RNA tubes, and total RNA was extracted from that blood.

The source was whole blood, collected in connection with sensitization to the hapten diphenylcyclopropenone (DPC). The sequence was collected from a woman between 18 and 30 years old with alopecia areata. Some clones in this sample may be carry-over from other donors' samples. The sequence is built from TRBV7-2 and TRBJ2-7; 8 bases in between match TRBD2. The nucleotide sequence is TGTGCCAGCAGCTCCCCGGGGGGGACCTACGAGCAGTACTTC. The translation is CASSSPGGTYEQYF.